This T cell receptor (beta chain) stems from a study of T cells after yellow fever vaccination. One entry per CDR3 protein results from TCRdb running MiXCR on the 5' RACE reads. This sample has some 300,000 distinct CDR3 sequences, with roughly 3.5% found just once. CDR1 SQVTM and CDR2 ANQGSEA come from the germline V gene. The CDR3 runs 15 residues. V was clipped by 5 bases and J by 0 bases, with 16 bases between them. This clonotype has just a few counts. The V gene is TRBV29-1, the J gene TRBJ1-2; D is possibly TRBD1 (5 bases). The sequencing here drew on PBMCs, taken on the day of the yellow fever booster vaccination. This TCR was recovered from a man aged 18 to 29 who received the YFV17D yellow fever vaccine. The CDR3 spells CSVFKGASTNYGYTF. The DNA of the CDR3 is TGCAGCGTTTTTAAAGGGGCCTCTACTAACTATGGCTACACCTTC.